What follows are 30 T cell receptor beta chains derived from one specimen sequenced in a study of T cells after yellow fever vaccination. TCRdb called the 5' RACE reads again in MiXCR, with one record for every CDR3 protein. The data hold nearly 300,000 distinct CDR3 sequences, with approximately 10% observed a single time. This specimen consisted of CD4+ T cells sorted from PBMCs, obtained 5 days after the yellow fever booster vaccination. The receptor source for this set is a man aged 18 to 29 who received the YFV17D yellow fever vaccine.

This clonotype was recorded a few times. CDR3 in DNA: TGTGCCAGCAGTTCGCAGGGGGTCTGGGGCTACACCTTC. Its translation is CASSSQGVWGYTF. V usage is TRBV27 and J usage is TRBJ1-2, with 7 bases fitting TRBD1. Trimming removed 4 bases from V and 8 bases from J; junction bases left unmatched: 7. Germline V lookup: CDR1 MNHEY, CDR2 SMNVEV (reference sequence). CDR3 length: 13 amino acids.

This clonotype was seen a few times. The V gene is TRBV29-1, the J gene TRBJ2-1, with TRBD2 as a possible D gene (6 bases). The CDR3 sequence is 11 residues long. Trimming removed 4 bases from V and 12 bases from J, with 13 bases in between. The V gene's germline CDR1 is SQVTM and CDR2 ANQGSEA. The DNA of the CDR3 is TGCAGCGTTGGGATGCGGGACGTGCAGTTCTTC. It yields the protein CSVGMRDVQFF.

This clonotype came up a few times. The CDR3 DNA sequence: TGTGCCAGCAGTACCGGGACAGCGAGCCTCTATGGCTACACCTTC. Translation gives CASSTGTASLYGYTF. The chain combines TRBV12-3 or TRBV12-4 with TRBJ1-2; the match to TRBD1 covers 7 bases. The V gene end was trimmed by 5 bases and the J gene end by 4 bases; junction bases not matched to a gene: 10. The CDR3 has 15 amino acids.

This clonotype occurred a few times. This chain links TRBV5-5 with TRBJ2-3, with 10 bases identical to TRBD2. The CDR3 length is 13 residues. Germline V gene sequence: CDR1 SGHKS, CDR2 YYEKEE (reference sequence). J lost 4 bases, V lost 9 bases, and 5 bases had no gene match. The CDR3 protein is CATGLAAADTQYF. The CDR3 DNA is TGTGCCACCGGACTAGCGGCGGCAGATACGCAGTATTTT.

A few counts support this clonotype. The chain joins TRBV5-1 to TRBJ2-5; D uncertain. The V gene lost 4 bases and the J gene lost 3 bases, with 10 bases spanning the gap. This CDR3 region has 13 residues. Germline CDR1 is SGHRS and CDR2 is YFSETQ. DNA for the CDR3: TGCGCCAGCAGCGCACCGACCAAAGAGACCCAGTACTTC. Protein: CASSAPTKETQYF.

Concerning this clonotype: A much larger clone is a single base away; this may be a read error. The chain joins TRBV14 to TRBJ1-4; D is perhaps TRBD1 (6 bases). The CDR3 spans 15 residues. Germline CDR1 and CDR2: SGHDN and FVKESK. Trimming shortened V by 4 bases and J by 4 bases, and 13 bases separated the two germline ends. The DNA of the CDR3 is TGTGCCAGCAGCCGCTGGGACATGGGTAATGAAAAACTGTTTTTT. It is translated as CASSRWDMGNEKLFF.

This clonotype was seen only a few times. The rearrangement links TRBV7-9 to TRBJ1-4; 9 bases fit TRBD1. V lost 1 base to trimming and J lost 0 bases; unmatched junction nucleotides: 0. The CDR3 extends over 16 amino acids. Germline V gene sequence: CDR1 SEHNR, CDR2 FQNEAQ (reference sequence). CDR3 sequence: CASSLGTGATNEKLFF. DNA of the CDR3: TGTGCCAGCAGCTTAGGGACAGGGGCAACTAATGAAAAACTGTTTTTT.

Here the CDR3 DNA reads TGCAGTGCTATCCGGACTAGCGGGGGGATCGATACGCAGTATTTT. Amino acid sequence: CSAIRTSGGIDTQYF. V is TRBV20-1 and J is TRBJ2-3, with 14 bases lining up with TRBD2. The CDR3 contains 15 residues. Germline V CDR1 and CDR2: DFQATT, SNEGSKA (reference sequence). J was trimmed by 6 bases and V by 4 bases; bases with no gene match: 6.

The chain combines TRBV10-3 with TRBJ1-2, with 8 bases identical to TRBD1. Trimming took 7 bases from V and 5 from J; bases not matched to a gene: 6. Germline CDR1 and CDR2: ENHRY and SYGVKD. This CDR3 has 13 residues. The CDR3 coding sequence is TGTGCCATCACTACGGGACAGGATTATGGCTACACCTTC. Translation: CAITTGQDYGYTF.

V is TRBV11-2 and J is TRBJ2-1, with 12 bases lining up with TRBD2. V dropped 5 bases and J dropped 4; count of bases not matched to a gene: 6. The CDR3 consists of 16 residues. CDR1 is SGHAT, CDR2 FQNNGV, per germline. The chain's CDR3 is CASSLSSGGVYNEQFF. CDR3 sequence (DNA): TGTGCCAGCAGCCTCTCTAGCGGGGGGGTATACAATGAGCAGTTCTTC.

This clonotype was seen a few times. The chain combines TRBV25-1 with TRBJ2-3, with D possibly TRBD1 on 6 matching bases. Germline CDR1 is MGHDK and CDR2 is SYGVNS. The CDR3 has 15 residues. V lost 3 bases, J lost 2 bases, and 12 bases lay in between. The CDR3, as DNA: TGTGCCAGCAGTGACTTCCAGGGGTACACAGATACGCAGTATTTT. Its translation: CASSDFQGYTDTQYF. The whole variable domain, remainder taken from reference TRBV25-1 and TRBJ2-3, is EADIYQTPRYLVIGTGKKITLECSQTMGHDKMYWYQQDPGMELHLIHYSYGVNSTEKGDLSSESTVSRIRTEHFPLTLESARPSHTSQYLCASSDFQGYTDTQYFGPGTRLTVL.

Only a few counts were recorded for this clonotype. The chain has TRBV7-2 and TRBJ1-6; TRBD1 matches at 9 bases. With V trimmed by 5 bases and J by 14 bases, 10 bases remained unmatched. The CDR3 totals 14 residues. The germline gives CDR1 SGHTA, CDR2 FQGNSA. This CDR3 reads CASSGGTGKRALHF. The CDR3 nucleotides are TGTGCCAGCAGCGGCGGGACAGGGAAACGGGCCCTCCACTTT.

The CDR3 loop is CASSIQGTRANVLTF. In DNA, the CDR3 is TGTGCCAGTAGTATACAAGGGACCCGGGCCAACGTCCTGACTTTC. V and J are TRBV19 and TRBJ2-6; D might be TRBD1 or TRBD2, each matching 5 bases. Trimming stripped 2 bases from V and 5 bases from J, with 10 bases between. The CDR3 runs 15 residues. The germline V gene encodes CDR1 LNHDA and CDR2 SQIVND (reference sequence).

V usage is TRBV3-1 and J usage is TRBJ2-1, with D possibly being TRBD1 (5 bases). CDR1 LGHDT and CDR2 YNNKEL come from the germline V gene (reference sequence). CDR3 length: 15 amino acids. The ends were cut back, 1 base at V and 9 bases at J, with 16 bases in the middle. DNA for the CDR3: TGTGCCAGCAGCCAAGGAAACCAGGGTCAGAGTGAGCAGTTCTTC. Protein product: CASSQGNQGQSEQFF.

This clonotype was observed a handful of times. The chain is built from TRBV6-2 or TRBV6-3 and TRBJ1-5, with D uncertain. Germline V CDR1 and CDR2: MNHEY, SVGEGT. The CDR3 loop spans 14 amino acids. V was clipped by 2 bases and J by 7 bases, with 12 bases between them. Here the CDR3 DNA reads TGTGCCAGCAGTTACGGCATGGTGGGGCAGCCCCAGCATTTT. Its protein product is CASSYGMVGQPQHF.

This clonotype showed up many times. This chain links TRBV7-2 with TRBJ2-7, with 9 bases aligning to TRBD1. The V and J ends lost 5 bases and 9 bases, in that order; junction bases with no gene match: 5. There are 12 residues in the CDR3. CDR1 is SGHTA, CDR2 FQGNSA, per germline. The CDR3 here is CASSPGTGRQYV. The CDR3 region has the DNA TGTGCCAGCAGCCCTGGGACAGGGCGGCAGTACGTC.

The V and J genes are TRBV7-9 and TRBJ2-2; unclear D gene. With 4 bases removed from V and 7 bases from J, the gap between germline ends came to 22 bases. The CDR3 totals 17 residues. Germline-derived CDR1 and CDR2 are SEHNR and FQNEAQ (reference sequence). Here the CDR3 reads CASSSGLRVGGRGELFF. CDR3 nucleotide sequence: TGTGCCAGCAGCTCGGGCCTCCGCGTGGGTGGTCGCGGGGAGCTGTTTTTT.

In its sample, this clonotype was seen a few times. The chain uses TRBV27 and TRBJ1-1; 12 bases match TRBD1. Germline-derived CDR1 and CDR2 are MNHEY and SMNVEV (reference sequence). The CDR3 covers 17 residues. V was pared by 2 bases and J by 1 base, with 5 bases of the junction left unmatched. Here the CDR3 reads CASSLGTGGARNTEAFF. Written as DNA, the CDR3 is TGTGCCAGCAGTTTAGGGACAGGGGGCGCCCGGAACACTGAAGCTTTCTTT.

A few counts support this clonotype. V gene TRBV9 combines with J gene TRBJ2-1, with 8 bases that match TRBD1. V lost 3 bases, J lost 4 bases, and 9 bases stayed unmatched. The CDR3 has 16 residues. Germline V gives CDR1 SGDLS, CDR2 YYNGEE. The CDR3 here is CASSATDRGIYNEQFF. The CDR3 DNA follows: TGTGCCAGCAGCGCCACCGACAGGGGAATTTACAATGAGCAGTTCTTC.

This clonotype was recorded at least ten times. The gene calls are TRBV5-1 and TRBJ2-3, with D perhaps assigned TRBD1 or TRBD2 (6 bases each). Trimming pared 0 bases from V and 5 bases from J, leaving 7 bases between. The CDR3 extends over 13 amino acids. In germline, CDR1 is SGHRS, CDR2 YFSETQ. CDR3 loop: CASSLEGGDTQYF. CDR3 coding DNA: TGCGCCAGCAGCTTGGAGGGGGGAGATACGCAGTATTTT.

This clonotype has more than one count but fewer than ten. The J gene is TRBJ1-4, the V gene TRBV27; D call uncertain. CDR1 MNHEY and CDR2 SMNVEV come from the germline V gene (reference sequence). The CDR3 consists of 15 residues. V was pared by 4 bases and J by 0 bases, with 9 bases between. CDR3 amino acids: CASSSKAATNEKLFF. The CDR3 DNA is TGTGCCAGCAGTTCGAAAGCTGCAACTAATGAAAAACTGTTTTTT. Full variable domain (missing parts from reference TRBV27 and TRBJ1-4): EAQVTQNPRYLITVTGKKLTVTCSQNMNHEYMSWYRQDPGLGLRQIYYSMNVEVTDKGDVPEGYKVSRKEKRNFPLILESPSPNQTSLYFCASSSKAATNEKLFFGSGTQLSVL.

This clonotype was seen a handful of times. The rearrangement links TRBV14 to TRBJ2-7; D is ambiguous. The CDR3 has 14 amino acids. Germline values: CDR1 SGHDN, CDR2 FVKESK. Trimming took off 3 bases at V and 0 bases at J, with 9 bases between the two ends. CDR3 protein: CASSQEESSYEQYV. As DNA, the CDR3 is TGTGCCAGCAGCCAGGAAGAGAGCTCCTACGAGCAGTACGTC.

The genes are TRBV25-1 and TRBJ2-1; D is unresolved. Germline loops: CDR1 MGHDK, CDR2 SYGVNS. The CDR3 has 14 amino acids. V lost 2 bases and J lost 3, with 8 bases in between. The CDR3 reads CASSEVPNYNEQFF. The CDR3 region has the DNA TGTGCCAGCAGTGAAGTTCCAAACTACAATGAGCAGTTCTTC.

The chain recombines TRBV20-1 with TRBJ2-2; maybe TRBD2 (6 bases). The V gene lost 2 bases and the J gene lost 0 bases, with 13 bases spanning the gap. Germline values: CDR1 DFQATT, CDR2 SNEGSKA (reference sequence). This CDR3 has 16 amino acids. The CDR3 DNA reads TGCAGTGCTAGAAACTACGGGGGTCCGAACACCGGGGAGCTGTTTTTT. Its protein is CSARNYGGPNTGELFF.

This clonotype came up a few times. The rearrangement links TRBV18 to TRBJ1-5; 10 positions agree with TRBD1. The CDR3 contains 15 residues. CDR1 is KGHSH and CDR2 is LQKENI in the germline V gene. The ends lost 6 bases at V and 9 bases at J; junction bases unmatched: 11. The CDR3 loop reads CASSPGQGSLGPQHF. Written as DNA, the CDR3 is TGTGCCAGCTCGCCGGGACAGGGGTCCTTGGGGCCCCAGCATTTT.

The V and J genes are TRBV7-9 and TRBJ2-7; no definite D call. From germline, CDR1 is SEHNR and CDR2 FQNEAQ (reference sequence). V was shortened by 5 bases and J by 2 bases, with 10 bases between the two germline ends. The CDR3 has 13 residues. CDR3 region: CASSPRAAYEQYV. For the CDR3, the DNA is TGTGCCAGCAGCCCCCGGGCAGCCTACGAGCAGTACGTC.

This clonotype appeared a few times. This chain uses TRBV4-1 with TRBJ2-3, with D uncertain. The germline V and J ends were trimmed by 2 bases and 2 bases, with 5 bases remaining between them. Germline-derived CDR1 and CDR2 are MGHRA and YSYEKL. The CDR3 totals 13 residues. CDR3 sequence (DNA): TGCGCCAGCAGCCAACGGAACACAGATACGCAGTATTTT. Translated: CASSQRNTDTQYF.

The CDR3: CSSPGDQDTEAFF. Written as DNA, the CDR3 is TGCAGCAGCCCAGGGGATCAGGACACTGAAGCTTTCTTT. The V gene is TRBV20-1, the J gene TRBJ1-1, with a tentative D call TRBD1 (6 bases). This CDR3 is 13 amino acids long. Looked up from germline, CDR1 is DFQATT and CDR2 is SNEGSKA (reference sequence).

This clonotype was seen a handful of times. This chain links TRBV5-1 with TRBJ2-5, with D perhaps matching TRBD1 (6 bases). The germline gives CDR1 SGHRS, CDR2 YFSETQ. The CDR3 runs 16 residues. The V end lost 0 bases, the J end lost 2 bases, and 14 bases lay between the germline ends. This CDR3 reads CASSLAIRTEQETQYF. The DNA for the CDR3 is TGCGCCAGCAGCTTGGCCATTCGGACAGAGCAAGAGACCCAGTACTTC.

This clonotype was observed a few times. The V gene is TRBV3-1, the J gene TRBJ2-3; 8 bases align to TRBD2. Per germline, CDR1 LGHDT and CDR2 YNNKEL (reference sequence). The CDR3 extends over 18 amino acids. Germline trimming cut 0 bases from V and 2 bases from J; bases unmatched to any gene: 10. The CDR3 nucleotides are TGTGCCAGCAGCCAAGAGTTGGTGGCGGGGGGCCACACAGATACGCAGTATTTT. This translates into CASSQELVAGGHTDTQYF.